These T cell receptor beta chains were read from a single sample in a study of identifying expanded T cells in peripheral blood. This table comes from immunoSEQ multiplex PCR, and its TCRdb copy is limited to in-frame clones, with some not included. The table includes approximately 90,000 clones, approximately 85% detected once. Source material: blood. The source is a person aged 18 to 75 in good health. Both conserved end residues are part of each CDR3. The order of the fields is J gene, D gene, clone size, V gene, CDR3 DNA, CDR3 protein. The D gene is left open where the match is weak. Size is stated for part of the rows, as once, few or many counts, or as a class when the clone is expanded.

j_call: TRBJ1-2
d_call: .
clone_size: .
v_call: TRBV19
cdr3_nt: TGTGCCAGTAGTATAGTAGCGGATACGTATGGCTACACCTTC
cdr3_aa: CASSIVADTYGYTF

j_call: TRBJ1-2
d_call: .
clone_size: .
v_call: TRBV30
cdr3_nt: TGTGCCTGGAGTGTAGCAGGGGAGTTCGGTAACTATGGCTACACCTTC
cdr3_aa: CAWSVAGEFGNYGYTF

j_call: TRBJ2-7
d_call: .
clone_size: .
v_call: TRBV7-9
cdr3_nt: TGTGCCAGCAGCTTACGGGGGGCGAAAACCTACGAGCAGTACTTC
cdr3_aa: CASSLRGAKTYEQYF

j_call: TRBJ2-7
d_call: .
clone_size: .
v_call: TRBV7-9
cdr3_nt: TGTGCCAGCAGCCCCTCGGACAGTACCTACGAGCAGTACTTC
cdr3_aa: CASSPSDSTYEQYF

j_call: TRBJ2-7
d_call: .
clone_size: .
v_call: TRBV5-1
cdr3_nt: TGCGCCAGCAGCTTGGGTCAGGGATGGGACGAGCAGTACTTC
cdr3_aa: CASSLGQGWDEQYF

j_call: TRBJ2-2
d_call: TRBD1
clone_size: many
v_call: TRBV19
cdr3_nt: TGTGCCAGTAGTATCGTGCAGGGGGTGGCCGGGGAGCTGTTTTTT
cdr3_aa: CASSIVQGVAGELFF

j_call: TRBJ2-1
d_call: .
clone_size: once
v_call: TRBV2
cdr3_nt: TGTGCCAGCAGAGACACGTCCTACAATGAGCAGTTCTTC
cdr3_aa: CASRDTSYNEQFF

j_call: TRBJ1-4
d_call: .
clone_size: .
v_call: TRBV18
cdr3_nt: TGTGCCAGCTCACCGTTGGGGGAAGGGGAAAAACTGTTTTTT
cdr3_aa: CASSPLGEGEKLFF

j_call: TRBJ2-4
d_call: .
clone_size: .
v_call: TRBV4-3
cdr3_nt: TGCGCCAGCAGCCAAGACCCGACTAGTTTAGTTCAGTACTTC
cdr3_aa: CASSQDPTSLVQYF

j_call: TRBJ1-1
d_call: .
clone_size: few
v_call: TRBV7-9
cdr3_nt: TGTGCCAGCAGCTTAGGGGGGAGAGGTATGAACACTGAAGCTTTCTTT
cdr3_aa: CASSLGGRGMNTEAFF

j_call: TRBJ2-7
d_call: .
clone_size: once
v_call: TRBV5-4
cdr3_nt: TGTGCCAGCAGCTTGGAATACGAGCAGTACTTC
cdr3_aa: CASSLEYEQYF